This TCR beta chain originates from a study of blood T cells in healthy people across ages. Per germline, CDR1 SGHRS and CDR2 YFSETQ. The CDR3 is made up of 15 amino acids. Between the trimmed V and J ends, which lost 4 bases and 1 base, there was a span of 14 bases. It was with a sample-barcoded 5' primer and a J-beta primer mix that a second PCR of roughly 6 to 11 cycles was run. From the 5' RACE reads, TCRdb called clonotypes with MiXCR, one entry per CDR3 protein. Found here are more than 650,000 distinct CDR3 sequences, approximately 53% of them singletons; the top ten hold approximately 40%. The J gene is TRBJ1-1, the V gene TRBV5-1, with a weak D call TRBD1 (5 bases). This TCR came from a man older than 75 in good health. The sample comprised blood. CDR3 sequence reads: CASSPTGGPNTEAFF. CDR3 DNA sequence: TGCGCCAGCAGCCCTACAGGAGGGCCGAACACTGAAGCTTTCTTT.